The text below deals with one TCR beta chain. What this receptor recognizes is not known. One base away there is no much larger clone; base qualities are not given. The library relied on 5' RACE. Sequencing was performed on an Illumina HiSeq 2500. A second PCR of roughly 7 to 11 cycles was run with a J-beta primer mix and a sample-barcoded 5' primer. A unique molecular identifier was introduced onto each TCR beta cDNA molecule by a template-switch 5' adaptor carrying 12 random nucleotides. Each sample yielded at least 2.5 million CDR3-containing paired-end reads. The Mint cDNA synthesis kit, primed by a TRBC-specific oligonucleotide, was used to synthesize first-strand cDNA from all RNA. Following uracil-DNA glycosylase treatment, all cDNA underwent a first 18-cycle PCR with the universal primers M1SS and BC2_uni_R. Concerning the study's data processing: For normalization, 1 million high-quality reads were randomly selected from each sample, with every read carrying a distinct molecular identifier. Reads with shared molecular identifiers were discarded instead of being binned into consensus sequences. CDR3 identification, clonotype clustering and error correction used MiTCR with a Q25 quality threshold and the strictest error-elimination algorithm. A nonparametric unseen species model with Euler transformation was used to estimate a lower bound on total TCR beta diversity. TCRdb passed the public sequencing reads through fastp at Q25 and MiXCR, retaining productive beta sequences. Each record represents a unique CDR3 protein, reported with the most common genes and DNA among its rows. These V and J calls originate from TCRdb's pipeline instead of the authors' own analysis. The sample table records around 1,100,000 distinct CDR3 sequences; roughly two fifths of these occur just once. The top ten constitute roughly 14% of the sample.

The record originates from a study of blood T cells in healthy people across ages (dated by TCRdb to the mid-2010s). Regarding the study in general: In model experiments, template switching captured roughly one uniquely barcoded TCR beta cDNA molecule for every two T cells. Using deep sequencing normalized with unique cDNA molecular identifiers, the study measured how TCR beta repertoire diversity changes with age. Four age groups were formed from the donors: young (average approximately 17 years), middle-aged (around 41), aged (under 70) and long-lived (82). To avoid experimental bias, donors of different ages were distributed randomly across sequencing lanes. The study analyzed two additional independent replicas of 1 million unique cDNA reads from the same blood draw for two donors, one aged 18 to 30 and one aged 80 or older.

Systemically healthy Caucasian individuals from Russia, approximately 39 in total and aged roughly 6 to 100 years, were included as donors. Approximately 9.3 milliliters of peripheral blood were collected from each donor into EDTA-treated Vacutainer tubes. Ficoll-Paque density-gradient centrifugation was used to isolate PBMCs, with at least 6.5 million per sample. Total RNA, at least 6 micrograms per sample, was extracted from PBMCs with Trizol reagent. For every donor, an aliquot of PBMCs went through flow cytometry to measure the percentages of naive CD45RAhigh/CD27high T cells. According to the germline V gene, CDR1 reads LGHNA and CDR2 reads YNFKEQ. Including the terminal cysteine and phenylalanine, the CDR3 comprises 14 residues. The entry retains the CDR3 DNA only, 42 bases that are in frame from base 1. Points the paper makes about the study in general: Estimates of total diversity from one million sequenced T cells were regarded as lower bounds and underestimates. Observed TCR beta diversity per million T cells fell roughly linearly with age, and a significant reduction was already apparent by age around 40. There was a strong correlation between observed TCR beta diversity and the percentage of naive T cells measured by flow cytometry. Since profiling was done on bulk unsorted PBMCs, naive and antigen-experienced compartments could not be conclusively compared. Compared with the aged group, more naive CD4+ T cells, fewer expanded clones and increased TCR diversity were shown by the long-lived group, suggesting age selection. Donor CMV infection status was unknown, potentially confounding age-related changes in expanded clonotypes.

The receptor chain draws on TRBV4-2 and TRBJ2-1; the D gene cannot be named for sure. Judging by the DNA end, TRBJ2-7 fits better; the J call may be wrong. Sequences were obtained from blood. This receptor was obtained from a man in his late teens or twenties in good health. The nucleotide sequence is given as TGTGCCAGCAGCCAAGATGGAGCCTACAATGAGCAGTACTTC. It is translated as CASSQDGAYNEQYF.